The rows below give T cell receptor beta chains drawn from one sample of a study of T cells after yellow fever vaccination. TCRdb re-called the 5' RACE reads with MiXCR, one entry per CDR3 protein. In the table there are roughly 63,000 distinct CDR3 sequences, 6.5% to 9% of which are singletons. The sequencing here drew on CD8+ T cells sorted from PBMCs, taken 15 days after the yellow fever booster vaccination. These receptors originate from a man aged 30 to 39 who received the YFV17D yellow fever vaccine. Both conserved end residues are part of each CDR3. The D gene is left open where the match is weak. Size is stated as once, few, many, or a class for an expanded clone.

TRBV4-3	many	.	TRBJ2-5	TGCGCCAGCAGCCAAGATTCCCAGGGTTACCAAGAGACCCAGTACTTC	CASSQDSQGYQETQYF
TRBV3-1	many	TRBD2	TRBJ2-1	TGTGCCAGCAGCCAAGTTAGGACTAGCGCGATTGAGCAGTTCTTC	CASSQVRTSAIEQFF
TRBV4-3	many	.	TRBJ1-1	TGCGCCAGCAGCCTAGGGGGTGAAGCTTTCTTT	CASSLGGEAFF
TRBV7-8	many	TRBD1	TRBJ1-4	TGTGCCAGCAGCTCCGCCGGGACAGGGGTCGAAAAACTGTTTTTT	CASSSAGTGVEKLFF
TRBV6-5	many	.	TRBJ2-1	TGTGCCAGCAGGGGGACCCTAACCTTAAATGAGCAGTTCTTC	CASRGTLTLNEQFF
TRBV19	many	.	TRBJ2-3	TGTGCCAGTAGTCCGAACTTAATTAGCGGATCTAGCACAGATACGCAGTATTTT	CASSPNLISGSSTDTQYF
TRBV20-1	many	.	TRBJ1-5	TGCAGTGCTAGCTTGGATCGCTATAGCAATCAGCCCCAGCATTTT	CSASLDRYSNQPQHF
TRBV20-1	many	TRBD2	TRBJ2-7	TGCAGTGCTAGAGGCGGGAGTAGCTACGAGCAGTACTTC	CSARGGSSYEQYF
TRBV27	few	TRBD2	TRBJ2-3	TGTGCCAGCAGCCTTGAAGGACTAGCGGGAGGTTATACGCAGTATTTT	CASSLEGLAGGYTQYF
TRBV27	many	.	TRBJ2-2	TGTGCCAGTGCACAGGGAGCCGGGGAGCTGTTTTTT	CASAQGAGELFF
TRBV7-9	many	.	TRBJ2-7	TGTGCCAGCAGCTTAACCACAAACACCCCAAACGACGAGCAGTACTTC	CASSLTTNTPNDEQYF